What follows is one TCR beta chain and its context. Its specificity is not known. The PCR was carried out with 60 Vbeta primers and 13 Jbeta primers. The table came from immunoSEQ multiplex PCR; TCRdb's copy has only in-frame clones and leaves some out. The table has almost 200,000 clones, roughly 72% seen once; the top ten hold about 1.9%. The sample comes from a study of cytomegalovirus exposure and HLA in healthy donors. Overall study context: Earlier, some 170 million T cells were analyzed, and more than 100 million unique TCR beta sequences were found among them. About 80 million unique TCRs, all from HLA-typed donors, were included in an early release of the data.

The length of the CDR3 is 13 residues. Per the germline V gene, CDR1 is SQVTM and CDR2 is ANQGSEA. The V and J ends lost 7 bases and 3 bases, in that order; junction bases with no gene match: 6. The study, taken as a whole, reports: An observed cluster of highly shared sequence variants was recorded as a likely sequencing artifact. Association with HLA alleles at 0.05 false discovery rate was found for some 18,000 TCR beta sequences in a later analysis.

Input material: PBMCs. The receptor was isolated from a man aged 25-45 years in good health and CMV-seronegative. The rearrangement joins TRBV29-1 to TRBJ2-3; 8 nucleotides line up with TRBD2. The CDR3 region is CSGSSGQTDTQYF. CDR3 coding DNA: TGCAGCGGTTCTAGCGGGCAGACAGATACGCAGTATTTT.